This TCR beta chain came from a study of T cell clonality in common variable immunodeficiency. Whole-study results and caveats: Compared with healthy controls, CVID subjects showed increased TCRbeta clonality, mostly in about a third. Fewer deletions and N-nucleotide insertions were reportedly seen in common variable immunodeficiency TCR beta sequences.

Heparinized whole blood, roughly 4.5 to 9 ml, came from each donor. Control and CVID samples contributed equal amounts of genomic DNA. This table comes from immunoSEQ multiplex PCR, and its TCRdb copy is limited to in-frame clones, with some not included. The repertoire consists of about 44,000 clones, none detected only once. This clone was found many times. Its specificity is not known. This receptor was obtained from a person between 18 and 69 years old in good health. The specimen was peripheral blood mononuclear cells.

CDR3 in amino acids: CASSEAESSGSYEQYF. Incomplete CDR3 DNA: TGTGCCAGCAGTGAAGCCGAGTCCTCCGGGTCCTACGAG. The chain has TRBV6-1 and TRBJ2-7; D is unclear. The read gets to within 3 residues of the CDR3 end, and the germline J gene fills in the rest. The germline V gene has CDR1 MNHNS and CDR2 SASEGT. Deletions cut 0 bases from V and 1 base from J, with 13 bases between. This CDR3 is 16 amino acids long.